This TCR beta chain was observed in a study of T cell clones after liver transplantation. For the study at large: A pre-transplant mixed lymphocyte reaction with TCRbeta sequencing defined graft-donor-reactive clones followed in post-transplant blood. Samples came pre-transplant, pre-randomization before withdrawal, and post-randomization after withdrawal ended.

Sorting of unstimulated PBMCs yielded separate CD3+CD4+ and CD3+CD8+ fractions. Using immunoSEQ multiplex PCR, the repertoire was profiled, and TCRdb retains in-frame clones only, with some absent. The sample carries just under 60,000 clones, around 70% recorded once. Regarding this clone: What it recognizes is unknown.

Whole-study findings and limits: Compared with third party-reactive sequences, donor-reactive ones declined more, independent of withdrawal success.

The receptor comes from a human patient who received a liver transplant. Some of the T cells might come from the graft donor. Here the sequenced sample was CD4+ T cells from blood, taken at the approximately 16-month timepoint.

The CDR3 region has the DNA TGTGCCAGCTCACCACCCGTGGCCAGTAGGGGTGAAAAACTGTTTTTT. Its translation is CASSPPVASRGEKLFF. The chain is built from TRBV18 and TRBJ1-4, with D possibly matching TRBD1 (5 bases). The CDR3 spans 16 residues. Germline V gene lookup returns CDR1 KGHSH and CDR2 LQKENI. The germline V and J ends were trimmed by 0 bases and 7 bases, with 15 bases remaining between them.